The present T cell receptor beta chain was sequenced within a study of a mutant IDH1 vaccine in newly diagnosed glioma. Study-level background: Averaging 40.4 years of age, treated patients were around 60% male and around 38% female. Previous treatment comprised radiotherapy, temozolomide, or both, mostly both. Study-level findings and limits: Patients mounted vaccine-induced immune responses in roughly 93% of cases.

Time point: baseline, week 1 (first vaccination visit). Treatment reported: pre-vaccination baseline after standard-of-care therapy. Donors had new IDH1-mutant astrocytomas of WHO grade 3 or 4 (ATRX-lost). Assay used: immunoSEQ multiplex PCR; TCRdb lists only in-frame clones, some missing. The data hold about 63,000 clones, with about 83% observed a single time. The V segment lost 5 bases and the J segment 0 bases; nucleotides outside the gene matches: 9. The CDR3 consists of 18 residues. Germline V lookup: CDR1 SEHNR, CDR2 FQNEAQ (reference sequence). By proportion, this clone is medium-sized. What it binds is not known.

This chain connects TRBV7-9 to TRBJ2-6, with 8 bases identical to TRBD1. This sequence was found in a woman younger than 30 with glioma. Some clones in this sample may be carry-over from other donors' samples. Here the sequenced sample was peripheral blood mononuclear cells (PBMCs), taken from a glioma patient treated with radiotherapy, temozolomide or both. The CDR3 sequence is CASSASGTGFSGANVLTF. The CDR3 DNA follows: TGTGCCAGCAGCGCTTCCGGGACAGGATTCTCTGGGGCCAACGTCCTGACTTTC.